This TCR beta chain derives from a study of yellow fever vaccine responses in identical twins. Study results and caveats: As reported, the vaccine T cell response of twins seemed partly convergent and partly personalized.

Each CDR3 protein gets one entry after TCRdb re-called the RT-PCR reads with MiXCR. The sample holds thousands of distinct CDR3 sequences, around 8.7% seen once. CDR3 length: 13 residues. The germline CDR1 and CDR2 sequences are KGHSH and LQKENI. Trimming shortened V by 2 bases and J by 6 bases, and 9 bases separated the two germline ends. A word on this clonotype: Its target is not known.

This chain links TRBV18 with TRBJ2-3; tentative D call: TRBD2 (5 bases). The receptor was derived from a young woman who received the yellow fever vaccine. The sequencing here drew on T cells from blood (PBMCs), unsorted or a sorted subset (not recorded which), taken about 2 years after vaccination. The CDR3 here is CASSPGSLDTQYF. The CDR3, as DNA: TGTGCCAGCTCACCAGGGAGTTTGGATACGCAGTATTTT.